This TCR beta chain was observed in a study of T cells after yellow fever vaccination. As for the study in general: With SMART-Seq v4 Ultra Low Input, the fractions containing low cell numbers were prepared.

Each CDR3 protein is one row after TCRdb ran MiXCR on the 5' RACE reads. The sample includes approximately 330,000 distinct CDR3 sequences, approximately 4% of them seen just once. The CDR3 runs to 15 residues. Germline CDR1 reads SGHTA; CDR2 reads FQGNSA. V dropped 3 bases and J dropped 4; count of bases not matched to a gene: 4. Specimen: PBMCs, collected 5 days after the yellow fever booster vaccination. This sequence was found in a man aged 18 to 30 who received the YFV17D yellow fever vaccine. V gene TRBV7-2 combines with J gene TRBJ2-2, with 8 bases aligning to TRBD1. The CDR3 spells CASSLGQATTGELFF. Here the CDR3 DNA reads TGTGCCAGCAGCTTGGGACAGGCGACCACCGGGGAGCTGTTTTTT.